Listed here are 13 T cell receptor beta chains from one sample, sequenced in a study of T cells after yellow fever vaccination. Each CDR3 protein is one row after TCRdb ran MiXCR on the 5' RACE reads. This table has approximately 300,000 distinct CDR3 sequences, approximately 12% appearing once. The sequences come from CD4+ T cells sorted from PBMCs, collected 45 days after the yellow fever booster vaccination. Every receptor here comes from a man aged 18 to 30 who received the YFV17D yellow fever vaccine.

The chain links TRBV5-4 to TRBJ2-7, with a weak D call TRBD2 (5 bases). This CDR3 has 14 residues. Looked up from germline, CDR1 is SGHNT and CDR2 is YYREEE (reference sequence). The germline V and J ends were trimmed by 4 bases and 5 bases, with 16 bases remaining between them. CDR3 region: CASSNRTGSNEQYF. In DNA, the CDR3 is TGTGCCAGCAGCAACAGAACGGGGAGCAACGAGCAGTACTTC.

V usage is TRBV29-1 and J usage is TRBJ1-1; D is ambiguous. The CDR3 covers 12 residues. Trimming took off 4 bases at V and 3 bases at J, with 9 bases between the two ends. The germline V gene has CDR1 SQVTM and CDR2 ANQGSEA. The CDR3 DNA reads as TGCAGCGTTGCTGGCCAATACACTGAAGCTTTCTTT. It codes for CSVAGQYTEAFF.

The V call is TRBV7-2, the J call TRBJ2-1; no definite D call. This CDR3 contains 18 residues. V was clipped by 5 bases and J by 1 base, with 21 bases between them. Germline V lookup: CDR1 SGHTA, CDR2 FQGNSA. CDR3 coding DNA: TGTGCCAGCAGCCACCCGATCATACGTAGACGGTCCTACAATGAGCAGTTCTTC. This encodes CASSHPIIRRRSYNEQFF.

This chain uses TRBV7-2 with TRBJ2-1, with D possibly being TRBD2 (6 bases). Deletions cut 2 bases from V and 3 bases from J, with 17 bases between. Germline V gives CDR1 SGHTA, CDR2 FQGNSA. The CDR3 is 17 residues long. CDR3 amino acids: CASSLTFGGDIYNEQFF. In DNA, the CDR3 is TGTGCCAGCAGCTTAACCTTCGGCGGGGATATCTACAATGAGCAGTTCTTC.

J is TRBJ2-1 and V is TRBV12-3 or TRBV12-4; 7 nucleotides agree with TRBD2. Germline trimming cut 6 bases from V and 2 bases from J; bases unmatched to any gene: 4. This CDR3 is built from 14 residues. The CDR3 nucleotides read TGTGCCAGCAGGCCGGGGGGAACCTACAATGAGCAGTTCTTC. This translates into CASRPGGTYNEQFF.

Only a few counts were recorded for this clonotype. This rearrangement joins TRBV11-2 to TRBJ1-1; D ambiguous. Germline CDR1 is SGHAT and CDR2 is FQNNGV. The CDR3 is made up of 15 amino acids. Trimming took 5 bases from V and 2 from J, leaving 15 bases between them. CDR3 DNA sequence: TGTGCCAGCAGCCCCTCCCCTACGATTAACACTGAAGCTTTCTTT. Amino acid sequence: CASSPSPTINTEAFF.

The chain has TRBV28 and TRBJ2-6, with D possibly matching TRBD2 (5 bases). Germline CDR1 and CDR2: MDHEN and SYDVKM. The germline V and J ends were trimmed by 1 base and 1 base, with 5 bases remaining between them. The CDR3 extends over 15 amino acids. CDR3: CASSLSGSGANVLTF. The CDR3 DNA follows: TGTGCCAGCAGTTTATCGGGGTCTGGGGCCAACGTCCTGACTTTC.

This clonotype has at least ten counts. For the CDR3, the DNA is TGTGCCAGCAGCGAGGGACTGCAATCCTACAATGAGCAGTTCTTC. It specifies CASSEGLQSYNEQFF. The rearrangement joins TRBV7-7 to TRBJ2-1; D perhaps matches TRBD2 (6 bases). The CDR3 loop spans 15 amino acids. The V end lost 5 bases, the J end lost 1 base, and 12 bases lay between the germline ends. The germline CDR1 and CDR2 sequences are SSHAT and FNYEAQ (reference sequence).

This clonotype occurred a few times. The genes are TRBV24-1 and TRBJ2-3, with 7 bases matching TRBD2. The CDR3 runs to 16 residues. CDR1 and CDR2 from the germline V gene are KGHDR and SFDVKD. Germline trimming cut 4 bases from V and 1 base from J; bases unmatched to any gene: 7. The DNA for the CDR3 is TGTGCCACCAGTGACGTCGGGGGGACCGGCACAGATACGCAGTATTTT. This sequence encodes CATSDVGGTGTDTQYF.

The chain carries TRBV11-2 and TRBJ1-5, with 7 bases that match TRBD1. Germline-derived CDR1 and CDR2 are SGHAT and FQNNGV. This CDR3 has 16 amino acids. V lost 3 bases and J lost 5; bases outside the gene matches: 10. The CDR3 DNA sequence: TGTGCCAGCAGCTTCATTATTGACAGGGTGGATCAGCCCCAGCATTTT. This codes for CASSFIIDRVDQPQHF. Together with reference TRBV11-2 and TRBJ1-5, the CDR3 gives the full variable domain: EAGVAQSPRYKIIEKRQSVAFWCNPISGHATLYWYQQILGQGPKLLIQFQNNGVVDDSQLPKDRFSAERLKGVDSTLKIQPAKLEDSAVYLCASSFIIDRVDQPQHFGDGTRLSIL.

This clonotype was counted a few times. This CDR3 is CSVAGNGNTIYF. CDR3 DNA: TGCAGCGTTGCGGGGAATGGAAACACCATATATTTT. The genes are TRBV29-1 and TRBJ1-3; D gene unclear. The CDR3 extends over 12 amino acids. CDR1 and CDR2 (germline): SQVTM, ANQGSEA. V lost 4 bases and J lost 3, with 7 bases in between.

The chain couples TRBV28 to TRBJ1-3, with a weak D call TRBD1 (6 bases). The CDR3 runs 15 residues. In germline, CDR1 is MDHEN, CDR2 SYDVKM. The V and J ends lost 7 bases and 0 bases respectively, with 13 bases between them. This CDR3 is CASNLAGASGNTIYF. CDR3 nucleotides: TGTGCCAGCAACCTAGCAGGGGCCTCTGGAAACACCATATATTTT.

This CDR3 reads CASRRDSVNSPLHF. The CDR3 bases are TGTGCCAGCAGAAGGGACAGCGTCAATTCACCCCTCCACTTT. This chain links TRBV5-4 with TRBJ1-6; 7 nucleotides match TRBD1. V lost 5 bases and J lost 7; bases outside the gene matches: 6. Germline lookup yields CDR1 SGHNT and CDR2 YYREEE (reference sequence). CDR3 size: 14 residues.